The 9 T cell receptor beta chains below all came from one sample that was sequenced in a study of blood T cell repertoires in COVID-19. Generated by immunoSEQ multiplex PCR, the TCRdb table keeps only in-frame clones and is missing some. This table has about 170,000 clones, 82% appearing once. The specimen sequenced was peripheral blood. The origin of the receptors is a woman in her thirties or forties with COVID-19, enrolled during active disease.

The chain carries TRBV24-1 and TRBJ1-2; D is perhaps TRBD1 (5 bases). This CDR3 has 13 amino acids. The germline V gene encodes CDR1 KGHDR and CDR2 SFDVKD. The ends were cut back, 7 bases at V and 2 bases at J, with 10 bases in the middle. The CDR3 bases are TGTGCCACCAGCGTTGACAGAAACTATGGCTACACCTTC. Translation: CATSVDRNYGYTF.

This clone came up once. The rearrangement joins TRBV7-9 to TRBJ2-2; D gene uncertain. Deletions cut 5 bases from V and 5 bases from J, with 9 bases between. The CDR3 spans 13 residues. Looked up from germline, CDR1 is SEHNR and CDR2 is FQNEAQ (reference sequence). Here the CDR3 reads CASSALGTGELFF. DNA of the CDR3: TGTGCCAGCAGCGCCCTAGGAACCGGGGAGCTGTTTTTT.

The chain carries TRBV19 and TRBJ2-2; 12 nucleotides align to TRBD2. The germline V gene has CDR1 LNHDA and CDR2 SQIVND (reference sequence). The CDR3 sequence is 19 residues long. V lost 4 bases to trimming and J lost 0 bases; unmatched junction nucleotides: 9. CDR3 protein: CASSTLQRLAGANTGELFF. Written as DNA, the CDR3 is TGTGCCAGTAGTACCCTACAACGACTAGCGGGGGCGAACACCGGGGAGCTGTTTTTT. The full variable domain, with the rest looked up from reference TRBV19 and TRBJ2-2, is DGGITQSPKYLFRKEGQNVTLSCEQNLNHDAMYWYRQDPGQGLRLIYYSQIVNDFQKGDIAEGYSVSREKKESFPLTVTSAQKNPTAFYLCASSTLQRLAGANTGELFFGEGSRLTVL.

This clone appeared a single time. The J gene is TRBJ1-1, the V gene TRBV5-1; D not certain. This CDR3 region has 14 residues. V shed 4 bases and J shed 4 bases, with 14 bases lying between them. CDR1 and CDR2 (germline): SGHRS, YFSETQ. The CDR3 DNA is TGCGCCAGCAGCCCAAGAGGACTCGTCACTGAAGCTTTCTTT. It codes for CASSPRGLVTEAFF.

The chain recombines TRBV28 with TRBJ2-1, with 8 bases identical to TRBD1. With 3 bases clipped from V and 7 bases from J, the junction kept 2 bases outside the gene matches. Germline V gene data show CDR1 as MDHEN and CDR2 as SYDVKM. This CDR3 spans 13 amino acids. CDR3 nucleotide sequence: TGTGCCAGCAGTTTTCAGGGGGCGAATGAGCAGTTCTTC. Translation: CASSFQGANEQFF.

The chain carries TRBV3-1 (or the pseudogene TRBV3-2) and TRBJ2-1; 7 bases map to TRBD1. The CDR3 is 18 residues long. Germline assignment: CDR1 LGHDT and CDR2 YNNKEL (reference sequence). V lost 0 bases and J lost 7; bases outside the gene matches: 15. The CDR3 DNA sequence: TGTGCCAGCAGCCAAGATAAGTTGACAGGGACATCAGGGAATGAGCAGTTCTTC. Translating it yields CASSQDKLTGTSGNEQFF.

The rearrangement links TRBV9 to TRBJ2-5, with 7 bases lining up with TRBD2. V gave up 3 bases and J gave up 0 bases; unmatched junction bases: 2. The germline CDR1 and CDR2 sequences are SGDLS and YYNGEE. The CDR3 has 14 amino acids. Here the CDR3 DNA reads TGTGCCAGCAGCGCTAGCGGAGACCAAGAGACCCAGTACTTC. Amino acid sequence: CASSASGDQETQYF.

This clone was counted a few times. The chain is built from TRBV11-2 and TRBJ1-1; 7 bases agree with TRBD1. CDR1 and CDR2 from the germline V gene are SGHAT and FQNNGV. Unmatched junction bases numbered 10, after V lost 5 bases and J lost 4 bases. The CDR3 is 15 amino acids. CDR3 amino acids: CASSHDRVSSTEAFF. The CDR3 DNA reads as TGTGCCAGCAGCCACGACAGGGTTTCATCCACTGAAGCTTTCTTT.

CDR3 in DNA: TGTGCCAGCTCACCGAGGGAAAACTATGGCTACACCTTC. Its translation is CASSPRENYGYTF. The rearrangement links TRBV18 to TRBJ1-2; D gene unclear. Germline V CDR1 and CDR2: KGHSH, LQKENI. CDR3 size: 13 residues. The germline V and J ends were trimmed by 3 bases and 2 bases, with 7 bases remaining between them. The full variable domain, in which reference TRBV18 and TRBJ1-2 provide the parts outside the CDR3, is NAGVMQNPRHLVRRRGQEARLRCSPMKGHSHVYWYRQLPEEGLKFMVYLQKENIIDESGMPKERFSAEFPKEGPSILRIQQVVRGDSAAYFCASSPRENYGYTFGSGTRLTVV.